Listed here are 21 T cell receptor beta chains from one sample, sequenced in a study of blood T cell repertoires in COVID-19 (dated by TCRdb to 2018 to 2020). Library generation was performed with the immunoSEQ multiplex PCR assay. Sourced from immuneACCESS, this table was stored by TCRdb with only in-frame sequences that have V and J called. A share of the clones is absent; for the studies checked, an unresolved V gene accounts for under half, and the remainder has no known explanation. Here the sample has over 400,000 clones; roughly 90% occur a single time. Of the sample, over 1.1% is held by the ten largest clones. Sequencing was performed on peripheral blood. The receptors were gathered from a woman between 25 and 40 years old with active or convalescent COVID-19.

This chain connects TRBV6-7 to TRBJ2-2, with 14 bases identical to TRBD2. TRBV6-7 is reported as an ORF; its role is uncertain. V was clipped by 1 base and J by 0 bases; unmatched bases: 4. This CDR3 spans 19 amino acids. As DNA, the CDR3 is TGTGCCAGCAGTTACTTAAGGACTAGCGGGGGGTCGAACACCGGGGAGCTGTTTTTT. Its protein product is CASSYLRTSGGSNTGELFF.

The rearrangement joins TRBV30 to TRBJ2-2; D uncertain. The germline CDR1 and CDR2 sequences are GTSNPN and SVGIG (reference sequence). The CDR3 extends over 13 amino acids. V dropped 1 base and J dropped 2 bases, with 5 bases sitting between them. The CDR3 DNA is TGTGCCTGGAGTGGGCCCAACACCGGGGAGCTGTTTTTT. It is translated as CAWSGPNTGELFF.

A note on this clone: The sample has other DNA sequences that encode this CDR3 too. The rearrangement links TRBV12-3 or TRBV12-4 to TRBJ1-1, with D perhaps TRBD1 (5 bases). This CDR3 is built from 13 residues. Trimming stripped 3 bases from V and 2 bases from J, with 7 bases between. Here the CDR3 DNA reads TGTGCCAGCAGTTTCCAGGGAAACACTGAAGCTTTCTTT. This translates into CASSFQGNTEAFF.

V is TRBV4-1 and J is TRBJ1-5; D not certain. Germline V CDR1 and CDR2: MGHRA, YSYEKL. Trimming pared 1 base from V and 6 bases from J, leaving 7 bases between. This CDR3 spans 13 amino acids. CDR3 region: CASSQVSGQPQHF. CDR3 nucleotide sequence: TGCGCCAGCAGCCAAGTCTCCGGTCAGCCCCAGCATTTT.

The rearrangement joins TRBV5-4 to TRBJ1-4; D is perhaps TRBD1 (5 bases). The germline V gene has CDR1 SGHNT and CDR2 YYREEE (reference sequence). The CDR3 consists of 14 residues. Trimming left V 2 bases short and J 4 bases short, with 9 bases between. In DNA form, the CDR3 reads TGTGCCAGCAGCTTCACGGGGGTTAATGAAAAACTGTTTTTT. Its translation is CASSFTGVNEKLFF.

The chain couples TRBV14 to TRBJ1-5, with TRBD1 identical over 9 bases. Per germline, CDR1 SGHDN and CDR2 FVKESK. This CDR3 has 15 residues. V shed 5 bases and J 4 bases; nucleotides not matched to a gene: 6. CDR3 in amino acids: CASSSGTGLNQPQHF. The CDR3 DNA reads as TGTGCCAGCAGCTCCGGGACAGGGCTAAATCAGCCCCAGCATTTT.

The chain employs TRBV21-1 and TRBJ2-3; the D segment call TRBD2 is taken from the table without a DNA check. TRBV21-1 is a pseudogene. The CDR3 runs 16 residues. CDR3 nucleotide sequence: TGTGCCAGCAGCAAAGGATTAGCGGGAGGGCCAGATACGCAGTATTTT. It is translated as CASSKGLAGGPDTQYF.

The chain combines TRBV19 with TRBJ1-2; D is unresolved. The V gene's germline CDR1 is LNHDA and CDR2 SQIVND (reference sequence). The V end was cut by 6 bases, the J end by 4 bases, with 15 bases between. This CDR3 has 14 residues. In nucleotides, the CDR3 is TGTGCCAGTAGCCCTTCTCGGGTCGCCTATGGCTACACCTTC. It is translated as CASSPSRVAYGYTF.

The V gene is TRBV21-1, the J gene TRBJ1-1; the table names TRBD1, a call not compared with the DNA. TRBV21-1 is classified as a pseudogene. The CDR3 extends over 13 amino acids. CDR3 DNA sequence: TGTGCCAGCAGTGACAGGGGAGACACTGAAGCTTTCTTT. Translation: CASSDRGDTEAFF.

Points on this clone: The junction differs from germline at one of its ends, possibly a read error. This chain links TRBV11-2 with TRBJ1-2; 7 nucleotides match TRBD1. CDR3 length equals 14 residues. CDR1 is SGHAT and CDR2 is FQNNGV in the germline V gene. CDR3 nucleotides: TGTGCCAGCAGCTTAGATATAGGGGGCAATGGTTACACCTTC. It yields the protein CASSLDIGGNGYTF.

The chain recombines TRBV15 with TRBJ1-5; D is possibly TRBD1 (5 bases). V lost 8 bases, J lost 2 bases, and 16 bases lay in between. This CDR3 has 15 amino acids. Germline V lookup: CDR1 LNHNV, CDR2 YYDKDF (reference sequence). The CDR3 DNA is TGTGCCACCTCAGATCCGACGGGGGGCAATCAGCCCCAGCATTTT. Its protein is CATSDPTGGNQPQHF.

V gene TRBV5-4 combines with J gene TRBJ2-5; TRBD1 matches 7 bases. The ends lost 1 base at V and 3 bases at J; junction bases unmatched: 3. Germline V gene data show CDR1 as SGHNT and CDR2 as YYREEE (reference sequence). The length of the CDR3 is 14 residues. Written as DNA, the CDR3 is TGTGCCAGCAGCTTGAGGACAGGAGAAGAGACCCAGTACTTC. Protein sequence: CASSLRTGEETQYF.

This clone was seen just once. The chain joins TRBV5-6 to TRBJ2-3, with 7 bases identical to TRBD2. The CDR3 has 14 residues. V was pared by 2 bases and J by 4 bases, with 4 bases of the junction left unmatched. The germline V gene has CDR1 SGHDT and CDR2 YYEEEE. The CDR3 DNA reads TGTGCCAGCAGCTTTGGGACTATCTCAGATACGCAGTATTTT. Residues: CASSFGTISDTQYF.

This chain joins TRBV27 and TRBJ2-7; 13 bases fit TRBD2. Germline V gene data show CDR1 as MNHEY and CDR2 as SMNVEV (reference sequence). V shed 4 bases and J 4 bases; nucleotides not matched to a gene: 7. The CDR3 extends over 16 amino acids. The CDR3 sequence: CASSSGLAGSVYEQYF. CDR3 in DNA: TGTGCCAGCAGTTCGGGACTAGCGGGATCAGTTTACGAGCAGTACTTC.

The chain employs TRBV27 and TRBJ1-1, with D perhaps TRBD1 (5 bases). Germline V gene sequence: CDR1 MNHEY, CDR2 SMNVEV (reference sequence). The CDR3 has 15 amino acids. V was pared by 6 bases and J by 0 bases, with 14 bases between. In nucleotides, the CDR3 is TGTGCCAGCAGCACGAGTACAGGACTGAACACTGAAGCTTTCTTT. Protein: CASSTSTGLNTEAFF.

This clone was counted once. V usage is TRBV5-4 and J usage is TRBJ2-5, with 8 nucleotides matching TRBD1. The V and J ends lost 5 bases and 3 bases, in that order; junction bases with no gene match: 6. The CDR3 has 14 residues. Germline V CDR1 and CDR2: SGHNT, YYREEE (reference sequence). CDR3 coding DNA: TGTGCCAGCAGTCAAACAGGGGGAGAAGAGACCCAGTACTTC. This sequence encodes CASSQTGGEETQYF. The entire variable domain, with the rest obtained from reference TRBV5-4 and TRBJ2-5, is as follows: ETGVTQSPTHLIKTRGQQVTLRCSSQSGHNTVSWYQQALGQGPQFIFQYYREEENGRGNFPPRFSGLQFPNYSSELNVNALELDDSALYLCASSQTGGEETQYFGPGTRLLVL.

This clone was seen once. V and J are TRBV12-3 or TRBV12-4 and TRBJ2-2; the D is unclear. The CDR3 extends over 11 amino acids. V gave up 3 bases and J gave up 9 bases, with 5 bases separating them. This CDR3 is CASSFRRELFF. For the CDR3, the DNA is TGTGCCAGCAGTTTTCGTAGGGAGCTGTTTTTT.

Comment on this clone: Other DNA sequences in the sample encode the same CDR3. This rearrangement joins TRBV4-1 to TRBJ1-5; 9 bases agree with TRBD1. Looked up from germline, CDR1 is MGHRA and CDR2 is YSYEKL. V was clipped by 3 bases and J by 7 bases; unmatched bases: 1. This CDR3 has 13 amino acids. The CDR3 region has the DNA TGCGCCAGCAGCCAGGACAGGGGCCAGCCCCAGCATTTT. This encodes CASSQDRGQPQHF.

The chain has TRBV6-1 and TRBJ2-1; TRBD2 aligns across 7 bases. V lost 1 base, J lost 3 bases, and 3 bases stayed unmatched. Germline V gene lookup returns CDR1 MNHNS and CDR2 SASEGT. The CDR3 contains 15 residues. The CDR3 spells CASSEVLADYNEQFF. The CDR3 DNA follows: TGTGCCAGCAGTGAAGTCCTAGCGGACTACAATGAGCAGTTCTTC.

V is TRBV6-5 and J is TRBJ1-2; 7 bases are shared with TRBD1. CDR3 size: 14 residues. Unmatched junction bases numbered 5, after V lost 5 bases and J lost 2 bases. The germline gives CDR1 MNHEY, CDR2 SVGAGI. The CDR3 sequence: CASSQGEPNYGYTF. The CDR3, as DNA: TGTGCCAGCAGTCAGGGGGAGCCAAACTATGGCTACACCTTC.

This rearrangement joins TRBV9 to TRBJ2-3; 9 bases are a match to TRBD2. Germline CDR1 reads SGDLS; CDR2 reads YYNGEE. V lost 2 bases, J lost 5 bases, and 6 bases stayed unmatched. The CDR3 is made up of 15 amino acids. CDR3 sequence: CASSVAGGRGDTQYF. In DNA form, the CDR3 reads TGTGCCAGCAGCGTCGCGGGGGGGCGAGGAGATACGCAGTATTTT.